Below, 10 T cell receptor beta chains from the same sample are listed, as sequenced in a study of T cells in Graves' hyperthyroidism and ophthalmopathy. From RNA transcripts, TCR beta CDR3 regions were amplified. When the TCR CDR3 underwent first-round RT-PCR, the HTBI primer set was used. MiXCR was run by TCRdb on the multiplex PCR reads, yielding one entry per CDR3 protein. The sample comprises 300,000 to 400,000 distinct CDR3 sequences, 21% of which are singletons, and around 45% rests with the top ten. Sequencing used blood. The receptor set was obtained from a woman aged 50 to 65 with Graves' hyperthyroidism.

In its sample, this clonotype was seen many times. This chain uses TRBV10-3 with TRBJ1-6, with D perhaps matching TRBD1 (5 bases). The CDR3 is 14 residues long. The V end was cut by 8 bases, the J end by 5 bases, with 13 bases between. Germline assignment: CDR1 ENHRY and CDR2 SYGVKD. The CDR3 nucleotides are TGTGCCATCCGGGGCCTGGGAGATAATTCACCCCTCCACTTT. The encoded protein is CAIRGLGDNSPLHF.

This clonotype was picked up many times. This sequence joins TRBV27 and TRBJ2-7; 7 nucleotides match TRBD2. J gave up 2 bases and V 3 bases, and 1 base lay outside the gene matches. Germline assignment: CDR1 MNHEY and CDR2 SMNVEV (reference sequence). CDR3 length equals 13 residues. The CDR3 DNA is TGTGCCAGCAGTTTGCGGGAGACCTACGAGCAGTACTTC. This gives the protein CASSLRETYEQYF.

This clonotype was seen at least ten times. This sequence joins TRBV11-2 and TRBJ1-1, with no clear D. V lost 5 bases and J lost 4, with 17 bases in between. The CDR3 runs 15 residues. CDR1 and CDR2 (germline): SGHAT, FQNNGV. The CDR3 nucleotides are TGTGCCAGCAGCATCCATTCCGACATCGGCACTGAAGCTTTCTTT. Residues: CASSIHSDIGTEAFF.

Only a few counts were recorded for this clonotype. The V gene is TRBV5-1, the J gene TRBJ2-4; TRBD2 agrees at 10 bases. With V trimmed by 2 bases and J by 7 bases, 12 bases remained unmatched. The CDR3 contains 17 residues. CDR1 is SGHRS, CDR2 YFSETQ, per germline. In DNA, the CDR3 is TGCGCCAGCAGCTTTCCCAAGCGGGAGGGCCTTGTGAACATTCAGTACTTC. It is translated as CASSFPKREGLVNIQYF.

The sample holds many counts of this clonotype. The chain uses TRBV19 and TRBJ2-1; TRBD2 agrees at 7 bases. The ends lost 6 bases at V and 8 bases at J; junction bases unmatched: 16. CDR1 is LNHDA, CDR2 SQIVND, per germline (reference sequence). The CDR3 spans 16 residues. CDR3 sequence reads: CASRFGLSGVRDEQFF. The DNA for the CDR3 is TGTGCCAGTAGATTCGGACTCAGCGGGGTACGCGATGAGCAGTTCTTC.

This clonotype was picked up many times. CDR3 amino acids: CASSLRLAGGRADTQYF. In DNA, the CDR3 is TGTGCCAGCAGCCTGAGACTAGCGGGGGGACGTGCAGATACGCAGTATTTT. The V call is TRBV7-6, the J call TRBJ2-3; TRBD2 agrees at 13 bases. The junction had 9 bases not matched to a gene; V was cut back by 5 bases and J by 4 bases. Germline V gene lookup returns CDR1 SGHVS and CDR2 FNYEAQ. This CDR3 comprises 17 residues.

Many counts were recorded for this clonotype. The gene calls are TRBV7-3 and TRBJ1-3; TRBD1 agrees at 8 bases. From germline, CDR1 is SGHTA and CDR2 FQGTGA. Germline trimming cut 6 bases from V and 3 bases from J; bases unmatched to any gene: 4. The CDR3 extends over 14 amino acids. CDR3 DNA: TGTGCCAGCAGTCCAGGGGGCGGTGGAAACACCATATATTTT. Translation gives CASSPGGGGNTIYF.

This clonotype was counted ten times or more. The rearrangement links TRBV30 to TRBJ2-1; D uncertain. V gave up 1 base and J gave up 6 bases, with 7 bases separating them. The CDR3 consists of 12 residues. The V gene's germline CDR1 is GTSNPN and CDR2 SVGIG (reference sequence). The CDR3 loop reads CAWSANANEQFF. The DNA of the CDR3 is TGTGCCTGGAGTGCCAACGCCAATGAGCAGTTCTTC. The full variable domain, with the rest looked up from reference TRBV30 and TRBJ2-1, is SQTIHQWPATLVQPVGSPLSLECTVEGTSNPNLYWYRQAAGRGLQLLFYSVGIGQISSEVPQNLSASRPQDRQFILSSKKLLLSDSGFYLCAWSANANEQFFGPGTRLTVL.

Many counts were recorded for this clonotype. The rearrangement uses TRBV20-1 and TRBJ2-7, with TRBD1 as a possible D gene (5 bases). The V and J ends lost 3 bases and 6 bases respectively, with 9 bases between them. The CDR3 is 11 amino acids. The germline V gene encodes CDR1 DFQATT and CDR2 SNEGSKA (reference sequence). This CDR3 is CSARTVGEQYF. CDR3 in DNA: TGCAGTGCTAGGACAGTCGGCGAGCAGTACTTC.

This chain links TRBV6-5 with TRBJ2-7, with 8 nucleotides matching TRBD1. This CDR3 comprises 15 residues. Germline CDR1 is MNHEY and CDR2 is SVGAGI. The J segment lost 5 bases and the V segment lost 0 bases, leaving 6 bases of the junction unmatched. CDR3 bases: TGTGCCAGCAGTTACTCGAGACAGGGGAGTCACGAGCAGTACTTC. Encoded protein: CASSYSRQGSHEQYF.